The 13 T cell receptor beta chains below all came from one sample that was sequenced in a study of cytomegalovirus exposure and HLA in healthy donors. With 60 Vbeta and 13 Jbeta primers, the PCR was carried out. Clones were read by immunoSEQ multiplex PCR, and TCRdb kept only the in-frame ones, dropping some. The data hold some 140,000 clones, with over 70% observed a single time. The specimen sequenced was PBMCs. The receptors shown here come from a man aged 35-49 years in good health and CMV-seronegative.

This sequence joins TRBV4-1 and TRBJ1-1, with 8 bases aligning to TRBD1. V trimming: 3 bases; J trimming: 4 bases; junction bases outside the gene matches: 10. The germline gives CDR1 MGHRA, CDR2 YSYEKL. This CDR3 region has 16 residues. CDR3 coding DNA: TGCGCCAGCAGCCAGAGCGGACAGGGAGGGGTCACTGAAGCTTTCTTT. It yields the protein CASSQSGQGGVTEAFF.

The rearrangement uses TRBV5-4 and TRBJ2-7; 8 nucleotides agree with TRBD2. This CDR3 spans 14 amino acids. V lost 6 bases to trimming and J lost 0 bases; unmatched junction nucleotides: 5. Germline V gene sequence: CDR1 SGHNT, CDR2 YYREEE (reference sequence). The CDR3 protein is CASKPGGSSYEQYF. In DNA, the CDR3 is TGTGCCAGCAAACCGGGGGGGAGCTCCTACGAGCAGTACTTC.

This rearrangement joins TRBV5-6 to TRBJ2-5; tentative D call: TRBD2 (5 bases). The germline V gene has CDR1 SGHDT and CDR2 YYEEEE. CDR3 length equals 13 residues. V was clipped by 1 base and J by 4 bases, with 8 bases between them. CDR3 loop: CASSLLGRETQYF. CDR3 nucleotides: TGTGCCAGCAGCTTGCTAGGGAGAGAGACCCAGTACTTC.

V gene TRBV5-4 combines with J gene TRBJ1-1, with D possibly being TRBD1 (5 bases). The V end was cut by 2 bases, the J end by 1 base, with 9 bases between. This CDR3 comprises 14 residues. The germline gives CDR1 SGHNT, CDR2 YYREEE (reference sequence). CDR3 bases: TGTGCCAGCAGCTTCAGGGATCCGAACACTGAAGCTTTCTTT. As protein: CASSFRDPNTEAFF.

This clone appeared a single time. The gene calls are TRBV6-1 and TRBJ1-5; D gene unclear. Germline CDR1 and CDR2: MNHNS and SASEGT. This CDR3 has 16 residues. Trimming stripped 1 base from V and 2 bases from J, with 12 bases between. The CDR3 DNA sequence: TGTGCCAGCAGTGAAGACTACTTTCAAGGCAATCAGCCCCAGCATTTT. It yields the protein CASSEDYFQGNQPQHF.

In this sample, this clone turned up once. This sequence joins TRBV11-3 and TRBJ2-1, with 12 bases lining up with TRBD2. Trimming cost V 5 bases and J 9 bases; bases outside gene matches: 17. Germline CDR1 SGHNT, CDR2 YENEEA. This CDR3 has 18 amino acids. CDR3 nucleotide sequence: TGTGCCAGCAGCACGAAACTCGAAAGACTAGCGGGGGCGGCTGAGCAGTTCTTC. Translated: CASSTKLERLAGAAEQFF.

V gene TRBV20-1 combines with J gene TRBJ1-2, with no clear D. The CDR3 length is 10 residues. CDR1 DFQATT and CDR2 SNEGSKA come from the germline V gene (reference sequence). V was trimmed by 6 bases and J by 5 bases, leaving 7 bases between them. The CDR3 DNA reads TGCAGTGCCTCCGCGTATGGCTACACCTTC. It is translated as CSASAYGYTF.

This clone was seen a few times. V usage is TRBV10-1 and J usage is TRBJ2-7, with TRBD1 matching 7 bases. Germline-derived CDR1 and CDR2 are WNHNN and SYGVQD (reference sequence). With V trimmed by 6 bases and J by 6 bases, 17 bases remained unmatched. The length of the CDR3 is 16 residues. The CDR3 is CASRTDRVRWLPEQYF. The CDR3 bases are TGCGCCAGCAGGACAGACAGGGTTCGTTGGTTGCCCGAGCAGTACTTC.

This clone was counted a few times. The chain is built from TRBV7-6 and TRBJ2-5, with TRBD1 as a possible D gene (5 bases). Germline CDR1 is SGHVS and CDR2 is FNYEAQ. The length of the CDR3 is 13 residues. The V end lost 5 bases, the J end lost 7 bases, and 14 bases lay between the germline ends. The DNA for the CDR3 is TGTGCCAGCAGCCCCACCAATAGGGGGACCCAGTACTTC. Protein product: CASSPTNRGTQYF.

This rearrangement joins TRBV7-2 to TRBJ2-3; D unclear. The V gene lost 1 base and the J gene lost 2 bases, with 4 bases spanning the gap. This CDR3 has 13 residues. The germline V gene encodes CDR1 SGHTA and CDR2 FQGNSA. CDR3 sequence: CASSLDYTDTQYF. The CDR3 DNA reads TGTGCCAGCAGCTTAGACTACACAGATACGCAGTATTTT.

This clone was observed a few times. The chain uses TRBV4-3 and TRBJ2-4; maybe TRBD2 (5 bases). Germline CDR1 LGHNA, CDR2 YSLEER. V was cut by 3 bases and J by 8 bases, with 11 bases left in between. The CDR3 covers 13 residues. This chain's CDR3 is CASSQARGYIQYF. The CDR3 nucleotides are TGCGCCAGCAGCCAGGCCCGGGGATACATTCAGTACTTC.

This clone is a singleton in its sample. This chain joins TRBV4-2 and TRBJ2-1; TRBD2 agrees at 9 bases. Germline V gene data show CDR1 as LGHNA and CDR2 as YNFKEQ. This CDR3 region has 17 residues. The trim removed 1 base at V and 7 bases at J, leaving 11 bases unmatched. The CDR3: CASSQGGHSGSPNEQFF. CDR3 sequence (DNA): TGTGCCAGCAGCCAAGGCGGTCATAGCGGGAGTCCAAATGAGCAGTTCTTC.

The CDR3: CASSLPSGSAGELFF. The CDR3 DNA reads as TGTGCCAGCAGCTTACCTAGCGGGAGTGCCGGGGAGCTGTTTTTT. This rearrangement joins TRBV7-3 to TRBJ2-2; 10 bases match TRBD2. The V gene end was trimmed by 2 bases and the J gene end by 6 bases; junction bases not matched to a gene: 3. CDR3 size: 15 residues. Germline loops: CDR1 SGHTA, CDR2 FQGTGA.